Listed below are T cell receptor beta chains from one sample, sequenced in a study of breast tumors, draining lymph nodes, adjacent tissues. TCRdb re-analysed the multiplex PCR reads in MiXCR, keeping a single row per CDR3 protein. The sample carries about 180,000 distinct CDR3 sequences, roughly a third recorded once. Sequenced sample: axillary lymph node tissue. These TCRs come from a female donor with breast cancer. Some clones in this sample may be carry-over from other donors' samples. The CDR3 runs from the conserved cysteine through the conserved F or W. Each record gives: V gene, J gene, clone size, D gene, CDR3 protein, CDR3 DNA. A D gene is named only where the DNA matches it firmly. Expanded clones get a size class; other rows say once, few or many, or leave the size out.

v_gene: TRBV24-1
j_gene: TRBJ2-1
abundance: -
d_gene: -
CDR3aa: CATSAGDNEQFF
CDR3nt: TGTGCCACTAGTGCCGGGGACAATGAGCAGTTCTTC

v_gene: TRBV29-1
j_gene: TRBJ1-1
abundance: few
d_gene: -
CDR3aa: CSASKGLNTEAFF
CDR3nt: TGCAGCGCCTCCAAGGGCCTTAACACTGAAGCTTTCTTT

v_gene: TRBV6-2/TRBV6-3
j_gene: TRBJ2-3
abundance: few
d_gene: -
CDR3aa: CASSYSPGTESTDTQYF
CDR3nt: TGTGCCAGCAGTTACTCCCCGGGGACGGAAAGCACAGATACGCAGTATTTT

v_gene: TRBV2
j_gene: TRBJ1-2
abundance: medium-sized
d_gene: -
CDR3aa: CASTETRVDYGYTF
CDR3nt: TGTGCCAGCACAGAAACCAGGGTTGACTATGGCTACACCTTC

v_gene: TRBV5-1
j_gene: TRBJ2-7
abundance: many
d_gene: -
CDR3aa: CASSLEGQISYEQYF
CDR3nt: TGCGCCAGCAGCTTGGAAGGACAAATCTCCTACGAGCAGTACTTC

v_gene: TRBV7-2
j_gene: TRBJ2-1
abundance: -
d_gene: TRBD2
CDR3aa: CASSRDGLAGGPSYNEQFF
CDR3nt: TGTGCCAGCAGCAGAGACGGACTAGCGGGAGGGCCCTCGTACAATGAGCAGTTCTTC

v_gene: TRBV28
j_gene: TRBJ1-6
abundance: -
d_gene: -
CDR3aa: CASSVPLGNSPLHF
CDR3nt: TGTGCCAGCAGTGTCCCGCTCGGGAATTCACCCCTCCACTTT

v_gene: TRBV11-3
j_gene: TRBJ1-6
abundance: -
d_gene: -
CDR3aa: CASSYPVLRGAGASNSPLHF
CDR3nt: TGTGCCAGCAGCTACCCCGTACTAAGGGGGGCAGGGGCGAGTAATTCACCCCTCCACTTT

v_gene: TRBV3-1
j_gene: TRBJ1-4
abundance: many
d_gene: TRBD1
CDR3aa: CASSRGTGNEKLFF
CDR3nt: TGTGCCAGCAGCCGTGGGACAGGGAATGAAAAACTGTTTTTT

v_gene: TRBV9
j_gene: TRBJ2-3
abundance: many
d_gene: TRBD2
CDR3aa: CASSEADSGRLATDTQYF
CDR3nt: TGTGCCAGCAGCGAAGCGGATAGCGGGAGGCTCGCCACAGATACGCAGTATTTT

v_gene: TRBV24-1
j_gene: TRBJ1-3
abundance: once
d_gene: -
CDR3aa: CATSLGGYGYTIYF
CDR3nt: TGTGCCACCTCCCTGGGGGGCTATGGCTACACCATATATTTT

v_gene: TRBV4-3
j_gene: TRBJ2-7
abundance: -
d_gene: -
CDR3aa: CASDNQGGRRYEQYF
CDR3nt: TGCGCCAGCGACAACCAGGGGGGACGCCGCTACGAGCAGTACTTC

v_gene: TRBV11-2
j_gene: TRBJ2-5
abundance: many
d_gene: -
CDR3aa: CASSFGPQETQYF
CDR3nt: TGTGCCAGCAGCTTTGGGCCACAAGAGACCCAGTACTTC

v_gene: TRBV19
j_gene: TRBJ1-3
abundance: many
d_gene: -
CDR3aa: CASSMSGSGNTIYF
CDR3nt: TGTGCCAGTAGTATGAGTGGCTCTGGAAACACCATATATTTT

v_gene: TRBV7-3
j_gene: TRBJ2-3
abundance: many
d_gene: TRBD1
CDR3aa: CASSFDRGTDTQYF
CDR3nt: TGTGCCAGCAGCTTTGACAGGGGCACAGATACGCAGTATTTT

v_gene: TRBV20-1
j_gene: TRBJ2-7
abundance: many
d_gene: TRBD1
CDR3aa: CSARPEGGCEQYF
CDR3nt: TGCAGTGCTAGACCCGAAGGGGGCTGCGAGCAGTACTTC

v_gene: TRBV20-1
j_gene: TRBJ2-5
abundance: many
d_gene: -
CDR3aa: CSARDWGASRQETQYF
CDR3nt: TGCAGTGCTAGAGATTGGGGGGCGAGCCGGCAAGAGACCCAGTACTTC

v_gene: TRBV5-1
j_gene: TRBJ1-2
abundance: -
d_gene: -
CDR3aa: CAGSAADGYPF
CDR3nt: TGCGCCGGCAGCGCGGCGGATGGCTACCCCTTC

v_gene: TRBV5-5
j_gene: TRBJ2-2
abundance: many
d_gene: -
CDR3aa: CASSSTGYTGELFF
CDR3nt: TGTGCCAGCAGCTCCACAGGGTACACCGGGGAGCTGTTTTTT

v_gene: TRBV10-3
j_gene: TRBJ2-1
abundance: many
d_gene: -
CDR3aa: CAISEFNQNNEQSF
CDR3nt: TGTGCCATCAGTGAGTTTAATCAAAACAATGAGCAGTCCTTC

v_gene: TRBV9
j_gene: TRBJ2-2
abundance: many
d_gene: -
CDR3aa: CASSVGGSIGTGELFF
CDR3nt: TGTGCCAGCAGCGTAGGTGGTAGCATAGGGACCGGGGAGCTGTTTTTT

v_gene: TRBV18
j_gene: TRBJ1-6
abundance: many
d_gene: TRBD1
CDR3aa: CASSPRQGSNSPLHF
CDR3nt: TGTGCCAGCTCACCTCGACAGGGTTCGAATTCACCCCTCCACTTT

v_gene: TRBV20-1
j_gene: TRBJ2-4
abundance: -
d_gene: TRBD1
CDR3aa: CSARGRDRWDIQYF
CDR3nt: TGCAGTGCTAGAGGAAGGGACAGGTGGGACATTCAGTACTTC

v_gene: TRBV7-9
j_gene: TRBJ2-1
abundance: many
d_gene: TRBD2
CDR3aa: CASSPSVLAGAHNEQFF
CDR3nt: TGTGCCAGCAGCCCCTCGGTCCTAGCGGGGGCCCACAATGAGCAGTTCTTC

v_gene: TRBV5-1
j_gene: TRBJ2-7
abundance: many
d_gene: -
CDR3aa: CASSLLIHGDYNEQYF
CDR3nt: TGCGCCAGCAGCTTGTTGATACACGGCGACTACAACGAGCAGTACTTC

v_gene: TRBV11-2
j_gene: TRBJ1-3
abundance: many
d_gene: -
CDR3aa: CASSSGTSSGNTIYF
CDR3nt: TGTGCCAGCAGCTCCGGCACCAGCTCTGGAAACACCATATATTTT

v_gene: TRBV9
j_gene: TRBJ2-5
abundance: -
d_gene: -
CDR3aa: CASSVWGGPDTQSF
CDR3nt: TGTGCCAGCAGTGTCTGGGGGGGCCCGGACACCCAGTCCTTC

v_gene: TRBV7-6
j_gene: TRBJ2-1
abundance: many
d_gene: TRBD2
CDR3aa: CASSPSYLAGGTSEQFF
CDR3nt: TGTGCCAGCAGCCCCTCCTACCTAGCGGGAGGGACCAGTGAGCAGTTCTTC

v_gene: TRBV6-5
j_gene: TRBJ2-7
abundance: many
d_gene: -
CDR3aa: CASRRGQSYEQYF
CDR3nt: TGTGCCAGCAGGCGCGGTCAATCCTACGAGCAGTACTTC

v_gene: TRBV28
j_gene: TRBJ2-1
abundance: -
d_gene: TRBD2
CDR3aa: CASIASGASSYNEQFF
CDR3nt: TGTGCCAGCATCGCTAGCGGGGCAAGCTCCTACAATGAGCAGTTCTTC

v_gene: TRBV12-3/TRBV12-4
j_gene: TRBJ2-5
abundance: many
d_gene: TRBD1
CDR3aa: CASSLKTGEETQYF
CDR3nt: TGTGCCAGCAGTTTAAAGACAGGGGAAGAGACCCAGTACTTC

v_gene: TRBV3-2
j_gene: TRBJ2-2
abundance: -
d_gene: -
CDR3aa: CASSQGGGHLPGELFF
CDR3nt: TGTGCCAGCAGCCAAGGAGGGGGACACCTCCCCGGGGAGCTGTTTTTT

v_gene: TRBV7-7
j_gene: TRBJ1-6
abundance: -
d_gene: TRBD1
CDR3aa: CASGQGVLGSPLHF
CDR3nt: TGTGCTAGTGGTCAGGGGGTGTTAGGTTCACCCCTCCACTTT

v_gene: TRBV6-4
j_gene: TRBJ1-2
abundance: few
d_gene: -
CDR3aa: CASSHHRRAGGYTF
CDR3nt: TGTGCCAGCAGTCACCATCGTCGGGCAGGTGGCTACACCTTC

v_gene: TRBV7-2
j_gene: TRBJ2-7
abundance: many
d_gene: -
CDR3aa: CASSLGSDGRYEQYF
CDR3nt: TGTGCCAGCAGCTTAGGGTCGGACGGACGATACGAGCAGTACTTC

v_gene: TRBV4-1
j_gene: TRBJ2-3
abundance: -
d_gene: -
CDR3aa: CASSQEWDTYTGGYSTDTQYF
CDR3nt: TGCGCCAGCAGCCAAGAATGGGACACCTACACCGGGGGTTATAGCACAGATACGCAGTATTTT

v_gene: TRBV19
j_gene: TRBJ2-6
abundance: -
d_gene: TRBD2
CDR3aa: CASSFLAGGPSGANVLTF
CDR3nt: TGTGCCAGTAGTTTCCTAGCGGGGGGCCCCTCTGGGGCCAACGTCCTGACTTTC

v_gene: TRBV19
j_gene: TRBJ2-1
abundance: many
d_gene: -
CDR3aa: CASSIDGWPNEQFF
CDR3nt: TGTGCCAGTAGTATCGACGGGTGGCCCAATGAGCAGTTCTTC

v_gene: TRBV12-3/TRBV12-4
j_gene: TRBJ2-1
abundance: -
d_gene: -
CDR3aa: CASSVRAAGSNGQFF
CDR3nt: TGTGCCAGCAGTGTCCGGGCCGCCGGGAGCAATGGGCAGTTCTTC

v_gene: TRBV28
j_gene: TRBJ2-7
abundance: few
d_gene: -
CDR3aa: CASSTNRVHRYEQYF
CDR3nt: TGTGCCAGCAGTACAAACAGGGTACATCGCTACGAGCAGTACTTC

v_gene: TRBV7-9
j_gene: TRBJ2-1
abundance: many
d_gene: -
CDR3aa: CASRPPGDEQFF
CDR3nt: TGTGCCAGCAGGCCCCCAGGAGATGAGCAGTTCTTC

v_gene: TRBV19
j_gene: TRBJ2-7
abundance: -
d_gene: TRBD2
CDR3aa: CATSGSHYEQYF
CDR3nt: TGTGCTACTAGCGGGTCACACTACGAGCAGTACTTC